A selection of T cell receptor beta chains follows, all from one sample in a study of cytomegalovirus exposure and HLA in healthy donors. Assay used: immunoSEQ multiplex PCR; TCRdb lists only in-frame clones, some missing. The data show hundreds of thousands of clones, approximately 70% seen once. The source material was PBMCs. The source of these receptors is a female donor in good health and CMV-seronegative. The CDR3 runs from the conserved cysteine through the conserved F or W. A D gene is named only where the DNA matches it firmly. Size is omitted from some rows. Given values are once, few, many or a class for expanded clones.

CDR3aa: CASSPGTGIETQYF
CDR3nt: TGTGCCAGCAGCCCCGGGACAGGGATAGAGACCCAGTACTTC
v_gene: TRBV7-9
j_gene: TRBJ2-5
abundance: few
d_gene: TRBD1

CDR3aa: CASSYSSDSSYEQFF
CDR3nt: TGTGCCAGCAGTTACTCGTCGGACAGCAGTTATGAGCAGTTCTTC
v_gene: TRBV6-6
j_gene: TRBJ2-1
abundance: NA
d_gene: NA

CDR3aa: CASSLGLETYEQYF
CDR3nt: TGTGCCAGCAGCTTGGGACTCGAAACCTACGAGCAGTACTTC
v_gene: TRBV7-2
j_gene: TRBJ2-7
abundance: NA
d_gene: NA

CDR3aa: CASSLVRSRNIQYF
CDR3nt: TGTGCCAGCAGCTTGGTCAGGTCTCGGAACATTCAGTACTTC
v_gene: TRBV5-6
j_gene: TRBJ2-4
abundance: NA
d_gene: NA

CDR3aa: CASSEVISDTEAFF
CDR3nt: TGTGCCAGCAGTGAAGTCATTAGCGACACTGAAGCTTTCTTT
v_gene: TRBV6-4
j_gene: TRBJ1-1
abundance: NA
d_gene: NA

CDR3aa: CASGAYSGEQPQHF
CDR3nt: TGTGCCAGCGGAGCGTATTCGGGGGAACAGCCCCAGCATTTT
v_gene: TRBV9
j_gene: TRBJ1-5
abundance: NA
d_gene: NA

CDR3aa: CASSLDLRGRTNIQYF
CDR3nt: TGTGCCAGCAGCTTAGATCTGAGGGGGCGGACGAACATTCAGTACTTC
v_gene: TRBV11-3
j_gene: TRBJ2-4
abundance: NA
d_gene: TRBD1

CDR3aa: CASSTGQVNRPNEKLFF
CDR3nt: TGCGCCAGCAGCACCGGACAGGTCAACCGACCTAATGAAAAACTGTTTTTT
v_gene: TRBV5-1
j_gene: TRBJ1-4
abundance: NA
d_gene: TRBD1

CDR3aa: CASSLSGGLPYEQYF
CDR3nt: TGTGCCAGCAGTCTCTCTGGGGGCCTTCCCTACGAGCAGTACTTC
v_gene: TRBV6-5
j_gene: TRBJ2-7
abundance: NA
d_gene: NA

CDR3aa: CASSFPGGRANNEQFF
CDR3nt: TGTGCCAGCAGTTTCCCGGGGGGGCGCGCAAACAATGAGCAGTTCTTC
v_gene: TRBV28
j_gene: TRBJ2-1
abundance: NA
d_gene: TRBD2

CDR3aa: CASSGLAGTSSYEQYF
CDR3nt: TGTGCCAGCAGTGGACTAGCGGGTACTAGCTCCTACGAGCAGTACTTC
v_gene: TRBV28
j_gene: TRBJ2-7
abundance: NA
d_gene: TRBD2

CDR3aa: CASSPPGQGVRRAFF
CDR3nt: TGTGCCAGTAGTCCCCCGGGACAGGGGGTCCGGAGAGCTTTCTTT
v_gene: TRBV19
j_gene: TRBJ1-1
abundance: NA
d_gene: TRBD1

CDR3aa: CASSSARQGLGTEAFF
CDR3nt: TGTGCCAGCAGCTCGGCTCGACAGGGGCTGGGCACTGAAGCTTTCTTT
v_gene: TRBV11-2
j_gene: TRBJ1-1
abundance: NA
d_gene: TRBD1

CDR3aa: CASRGTLAGAYEQYF
CDR3nt: TGTGCCAGCAGGGGAACCTTAGCGGGGGCCTACGAGCAGTACTTC
v_gene: TRBV6-1
j_gene: TRBJ2-7
abundance: NA
d_gene: TRBD2

CDR3aa: CASSLVGQGNYGYTF
CDR3nt: TGTGCCAGCAGCTTAGTGGGACAGGGAAACTATGGCTACACCTTC
v_gene: TRBV7-8
j_gene: TRBJ1-2
abundance: NA
d_gene: TRBD1

CDR3aa: CASSQLGGREKLFF
CDR3nt: TGTGCCAGCAGCCAACTTGGAGGACGGGAAAAACTGTTTTTT
v_gene: TRBV14
j_gene: TRBJ1-4
abundance: NA
d_gene: NA

CDR3aa: CASSFRRDYEQYF
CDR3nt: TGCGCCAGCAGCTTCCGCCGGGACTACGAGCAGTACTTC
v_gene: TRBV5-1
j_gene: TRBJ2-7
abundance: NA
d_gene: NA

CDR3aa: CASSLESSLDIQYF
CDR3nt: TGTGCCAGCAGTTTAGAGAGTAGCCTGGACATTCAGTACTTC
v_gene: TRBV27
j_gene: TRBJ2-4
abundance: NA
d_gene: NA

CDR3aa: CASSPRNTEAFF
CDR3nt: TGTGCCAGTAGTCCCCGGAACACTGAAGCTTTCTTT
v_gene: TRBV19
j_gene: TRBJ1-1
abundance: NA
d_gene: NA

CDR3aa: CASSERSGGAETQYF
CDR3nt: TGTGCCAGCAGTGAAAGATCTGGGGGCGCGGAGACCCAGTACTTC
v_gene: TRBV6-1
j_gene: TRBJ2-5
abundance: NA
d_gene: NA

CDR3aa: CASSFGQGTDTQYF
CDR3nt: TGTGCCAGCAGTTTCGGACAGGGTACAGATACGCAGTATTTT
v_gene: TRBV27
j_gene: TRBJ2-3
abundance: NA
d_gene: TRBD1

CDR3aa: CASSLGRGGLNTIYF
CDR3nt: TGTGCCAGCAGCCTTGGAAGGGGAGGGTTGAACACCATATATTTT
v_gene: TRBV5-8
j_gene: TRBJ1-3
abundance: NA
d_gene: NA

CDR3aa: CASARTSGGTDTQYF
CDR3nt: TGTGCCAGTGCCCGGACTAGTGGTGGTACAGATACGCAGTATTTT
v_gene: TRBV6-4
j_gene: TRBJ2-3
abundance: NA
d_gene: TRBD2

CDR3aa: CASSYDSSYEQYF
CDR3nt: TGCGCCAGCAGTTACGATAGCTCCTACGAGCAGTACTTC
v_gene: TRBV4-1
j_gene: TRBJ2-7
abundance: NA
d_gene: NA

CDR3aa: CASSFILPSTGELFF
CDR3nt: TGTGCCAGCAGTTTTATACTTCCATCCACCGGGGAGCTGTTTTTT
v_gene: TRBV28
j_gene: TRBJ2-2
abundance: NA
d_gene: NA

CDR3aa: CASSLMGHLNIQYF
CDR3nt: TGTGCCAGCAGTTTAATGGGACACCTAAACATTCAGTACTTC
v_gene: TRBV27
j_gene: TRBJ2-4
abundance: NA
d_gene: NA

CDR3aa: CASRGRGSYEQYF
CDR3nt: TGTGCCAGCAGGGGGAGGGGCTCCTACGAGCAGTACTTC
v_gene: TRBV2
j_gene: TRBJ2-7
abundance: NA
d_gene: TRBD2

CDR3aa: CASSLGQGGSGNTIYF
CDR3nt: TGTGCCAGCTCGCTCGGACAGGGAGGCTCTGGAAACACCATATATTTT
v_gene: TRBV18
j_gene: TRBJ1-3
abundance: few
d_gene: TRBD1

CDR3aa: CASSLDVAGVNIQYF
CDR3nt: TGTGCCAGCAGCTTGGACGTAGCGGGAGTCAACATTCAGTACTTC
v_gene: TRBV5-4
j_gene: TRBJ2-4
abundance: few
d_gene: TRBD2

CDR3aa: CASSHSGSWEQYF
CDR3nt: TGTGCCAGCAGTCATAGCGGGAGTTGGGAGCAGTACTTC
v_gene: TRBV9
j_gene: TRBJ2-7
abundance: NA
d_gene: TRBD2

CDR3aa: CASSQREGRGTGELFF
CDR3nt: TGTGCCAGCAGCCAGCGGGAGGGCCGGGGCACCGGGGAGCTGTTTTTT
v_gene: TRBV14
j_gene: TRBJ2-2
abundance: NA
d_gene: TRBD2

CDR3aa: CASSFPDRHNEQFF
CDR3nt: TGTGCCAGCAGCTTCCCTGACAGGCACAATGAGCAGTTCTTC
v_gene: TRBV7-9
j_gene: TRBJ2-1
abundance: NA
d_gene: NA

CDR3aa: CASSLANRASGEFTDTQYF
CDR3nt: TGCGCCAGCAGCCTAGCAAATCGGGCTAGCGGGGAATTCACAGATACGCAGTATTTT
v_gene: TRBV5-1
j_gene: TRBJ2-3
abundance: NA
d_gene: TRBD2

CDR3aa: CASSEMPSGSYNEQFF
CDR3nt: TGTGCCAGCAGTGAAATGCCTAGCGGATCCTACAATGAGCAGTTCTTC
v_gene: TRBV25-1
j_gene: TRBJ2-1
abundance: NA
d_gene: TRBD2

CDR3aa: CASSFSGTKQYF
CDR3nt: TGTGCCAGCAGCTTTAGCGGTACCAAGCAGTACTTC
v_gene: TRBV7-3
j_gene: TRBJ2-7
abundance: few
d_gene: NA

CDR3aa: CHRTGWEILAKNIQYF
CDR3nt: TGTCATAGGACAGGGTGGGAGATACTAGCCAAAAACATTCAGTACTTC
v_gene: TRBV30
j_gene: TRBJ2-4
abundance: NA
d_gene: TRBD1